This T cell receptor beta chain was recovered during a study of T cells in Graves' hyperthyroidism and ophthalmopathy. RNA transcripts were the template for amplifying TCR beta CDR3 regions. During a first-round RT-PCR of the TCR CDR3, the HTBI primer set was used. TCRdb called the multiplex PCR reads again in MiXCR, with one record for every CDR3 protein. The table lists hundreds of thousands of distinct CDR3 sequences, around 21% of them singletons. Fresh peripheral blood, around 11 ml of it, supplied the PBMCs. The sequence derives from a man aged 30-40 years with Graves' ophthalmopathy. Sequenced: blood.

The CDR3 protein is CASSVFLGGTGELFF. CDR3 nucleotide sequence: TGTGCCAGCAGCGTATTTTTGGGAGGTACCGGGGAGCTGTTTTTT. The V call is TRBV9, the J call TRBJ2-2, with D maybe TRBD2 (6 bases). The V end lost 1 base, the J end lost 5 bases, and 12 bases lay between the germline ends. Per germline, CDR1 SGDLS and CDR2 YYNGEE. The CDR3 is 15 amino acids.